The entry that follows covers one T cell receptor (beta chain) sequence. Its specificity is unknown. The CDR3 consists of 14 residues. Trimming stripped 0 bases from V and 0 bases from J, with 6 bases between. Germline V gene sequence: CDR1 DFQATT, CDR2 SNEGSKA (reference sequence). These data originate in a study of T cell repertoires in aging, cancer and after chemotherapy. Study information: Donors were grouped into six age bands spanning 30 or younger through 70 or older. Repeat sampling of healthy donors over several months to years showed clear clonal overlap. General study results and limits: Compared with age-matched healthy donors, untreated hematological or solid cancer patients showed higher blood TCR clonality. The repertoire data cannot show anything about immunological memory following chemotherapy.

Rearranged V-D-J TRB sequences were amplified with a mixed TRB-A/B primer pool. TCRdb called the multiplex PCR reads again in MiXCR, with one record for every CDR3 protein. The sample carries 4,900 or so distinct CDR3 sequences, roughly 21% recorded once. The template was genomic DNA from peripheral blood, not RNA. The sequencing input was blood. The chain has TRBV20-1 and TRBJ1-5; D unclear. This receptor was identified in a human donor in good health. The donor label of this sample is uncertain. CDR3 DNA: TGCAGTGCTAGAGACACGTATAGCAATCAGCCCCAGCATTTT. It specifies CSARDTYSNQPQHF.